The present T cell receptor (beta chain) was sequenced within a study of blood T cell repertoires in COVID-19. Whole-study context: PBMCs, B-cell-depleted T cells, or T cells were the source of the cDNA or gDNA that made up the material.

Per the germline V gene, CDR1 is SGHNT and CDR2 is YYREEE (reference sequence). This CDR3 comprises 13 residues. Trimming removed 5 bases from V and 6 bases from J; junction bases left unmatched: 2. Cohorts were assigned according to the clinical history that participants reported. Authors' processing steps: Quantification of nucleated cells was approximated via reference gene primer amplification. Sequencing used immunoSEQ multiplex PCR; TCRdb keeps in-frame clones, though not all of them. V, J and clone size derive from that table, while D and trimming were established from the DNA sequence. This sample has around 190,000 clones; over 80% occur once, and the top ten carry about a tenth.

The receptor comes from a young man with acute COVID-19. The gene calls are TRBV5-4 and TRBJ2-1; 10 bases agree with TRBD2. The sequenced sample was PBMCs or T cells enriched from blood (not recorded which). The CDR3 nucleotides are TGTGCCAGCAGAGGACTAGCGGCCAATGAGCAGTTCTTC. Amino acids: CASRGLAANEQFF. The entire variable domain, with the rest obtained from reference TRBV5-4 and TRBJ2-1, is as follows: ETGVTQSPTHLIKTRGQQVTLRCSSQSGHNTVSWYQQALGQGPQFIFQYYREEENGRGNFPPRFSGLQFPNYSSELNVNALELDDSALYLCASRGLAANEQFFGPGTRLTVL.